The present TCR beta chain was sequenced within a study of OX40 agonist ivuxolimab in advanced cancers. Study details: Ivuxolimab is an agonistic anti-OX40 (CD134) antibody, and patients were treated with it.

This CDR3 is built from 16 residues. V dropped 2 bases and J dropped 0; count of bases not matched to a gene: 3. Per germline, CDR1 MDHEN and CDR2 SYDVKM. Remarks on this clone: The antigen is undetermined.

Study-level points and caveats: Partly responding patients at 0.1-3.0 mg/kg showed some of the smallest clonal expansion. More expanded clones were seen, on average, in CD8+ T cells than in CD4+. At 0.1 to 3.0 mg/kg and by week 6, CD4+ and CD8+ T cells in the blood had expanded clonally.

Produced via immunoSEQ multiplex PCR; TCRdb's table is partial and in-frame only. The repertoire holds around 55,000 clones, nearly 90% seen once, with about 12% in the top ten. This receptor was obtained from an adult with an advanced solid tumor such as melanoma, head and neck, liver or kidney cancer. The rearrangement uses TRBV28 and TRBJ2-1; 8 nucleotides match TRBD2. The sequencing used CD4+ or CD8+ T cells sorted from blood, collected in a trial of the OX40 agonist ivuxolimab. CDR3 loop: CASSLSGSSSYNEQFF. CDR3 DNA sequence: TGTGCCAGCAGTTTAAGCGGGAGCAGCTCCTACAATGAGCAGTTCTTC.